This passage covers 5 T cell receptor beta chains from one sample sequenced in a study of T cells expressing NK-cell markers. TCRdb re-called the 5' RACE reads; one entry per CDR3 protein, DNA not given. This specimen shows some 150,000 distinct CDR3 sequences; the ten leading clones hold around a third. Specimen: blood T cells: a sorted CD56 or NKG2C T cell subset, CD4+ or CD8+ T cells, or bulk PBMC T cells (not recorded which). The receptors shown here come from a woman aged 50 to 60 in good health.

V usage is TRBV29-1 and J usage is TRBJ2-1; TCRdb outputs TRBD1, but without DNA this stays unchecked. CDR1 is SQVTM and CDR2 is ANQGSEA in the germline V gene. This CDR3 region has 15 residues. CDR3 protein: CSVEGGKGAYNEQFF.

This chain uses TRBV6-5 with TRBJ2-5. This CDR3 spans 13 amino acids. The germline V gene has CDR1 MNHEY and CDR2 SVGAGI. CDR3 residues: CASSQLDGETQYF.

This chain joins TRBV6-5 and TRBJ1-3; TCRdb selects TRBD1, and the lack of DNA leaves this call unchecked. Germline loops: CDR1 MNHEY, CDR2 SVGAGI. The CDR3 has 13 amino acids. The chain's CDR3 is CASQSGTVHTIYF.

The chain joins TRBV4-1 to TRBJ2-1. This CDR3 has 16 residues. Germline V gene lookup returns CDR1 MGHRA and CDR2 YSYEKL. The CDR3 loop is CASSQVTLSSYNEQFF.

The rearrangement joins TRBV27 to TRBJ1-2; lacking DNA, the TRBD1 call made by TCRdb goes unchecked. The CDR3 has 17 amino acids. CDR1 and CDR2 from the germline V gene are MNHEY and SMNVEV (reference sequence). CDR3 sequence: CASSLSTWGREDYGYTF.